This note documents a single T cell receptor (beta chain) sequence. Per the authors' pipeline: Using reference gene primer amplification, nucleated cell counts were estimated. Sequenced by immunoSEQ multiplex PCR; TCRdb stores in-frame clones only, minus some. The V and J calls and clone size were taken over from that table, and D and trimming were inferred from the DNA. The sample consists of 180,000 or so clones, about 87% of them appearing once. CDR3 length: 15 residues. Looked up from germline, CDR1 is SGHRS and CDR2 is YFSETQ. V lost 7 bases and J lost 6; bases outside the gene matches: 11. These data originate in a study of blood T cell repertoires in COVID-19. Study context: COVID-19 samples collected from the United States, Italy and Spain covered acute and convalescent phases. In each case, the material was cDNA or gDNA derived from T cells, B-cell-depleted T cells, or PBMCs.

This sequence joins TRBV5-1 and TRBJ2-5; 11 bases fit TRBD1. This clonotype was obtained from a young woman with acute or convalescent COVID-19. Source material: peripheral blood. In DNA, the CDR3 is TGCGCCAGCCTTCAAGGACAGGGGGCGACGAAGACCCAGTACTTC. Encoded protein: CASLQGQGATKTQYF. The full variable domain, rest sourced from reference TRBV5-1 and TRBJ2-5, is KAGVTQTPRYLIKTRGQQVTLSCSPISGHRSVSWYQQTPGQGLQFLFEYFSETQRNKGNFPGRFSGRQFSNSRSEMNVSTLELGDSALYLCASLQGQGATKTQYFGPGTRLLVL.